This T cell receptor beta chain was captured by sequencing in a study of blood T cell repertoires in COVID-19. Study context: Sites across the United States, Italy and Spain contributed samples from acute and convalescent COVID-19.

The method was immunoSEQ multiplex PCR; TCRdb's version includes in-frame clones alone and lacks a portion of them. There are over 200,000 clones in the sample; just under 85% occur only once, and about 15% lies in the top ten. Everyone who took part was roughly 18 to 89 years old, and they came from roughly 25 US areas. Allocation to cohorts depended on clinical history reported by the participants. Cohort 3 recovery required two negative PCRs, clearance, or symptom resolution. This TCR came from a man between 35 and 55 years old who had recovered from COVID-19. Sequences were obtained from PBMCs or T cells enriched from blood (not recorded which).

The CDR3 DNA sequence: TGCGCCAGCAGCTTACGTCCGGGACATACTACCGGGGAGCTGTTTTTT. Protein: CASSLRPGHTTGELFF. J is TRBJ2-2 and V is TRBV4-3, with TRBD1 as a possible D gene (6 bases). The CDR3 contains 16 residues. The V end lost 5 bases, the J end lost 5 bases, and 18 bases lay between the germline ends. CDR1 and CDR2 from the germline V gene are LGHNA and YSLEER.